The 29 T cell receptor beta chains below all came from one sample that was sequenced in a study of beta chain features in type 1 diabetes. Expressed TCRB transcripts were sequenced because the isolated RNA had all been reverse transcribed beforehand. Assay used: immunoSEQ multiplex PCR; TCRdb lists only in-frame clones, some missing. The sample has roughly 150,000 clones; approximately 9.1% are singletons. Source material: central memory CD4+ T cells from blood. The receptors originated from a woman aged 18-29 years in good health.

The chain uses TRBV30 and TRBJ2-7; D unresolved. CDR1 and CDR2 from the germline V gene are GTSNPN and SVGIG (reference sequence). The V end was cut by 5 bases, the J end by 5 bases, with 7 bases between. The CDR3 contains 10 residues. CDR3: CAWGRHEQYF. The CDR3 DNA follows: TGTGCCTGGGGGCGACACGAGCAGTACTTC.

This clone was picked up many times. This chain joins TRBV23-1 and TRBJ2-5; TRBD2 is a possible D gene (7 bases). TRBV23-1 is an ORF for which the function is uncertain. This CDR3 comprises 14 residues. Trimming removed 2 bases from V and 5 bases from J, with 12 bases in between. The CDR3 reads CASSQTEGGETQYF. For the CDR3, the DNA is TGCGCCAGCAGTCAAACCGAGGGGGGGGAGACCCAGTACTTC.

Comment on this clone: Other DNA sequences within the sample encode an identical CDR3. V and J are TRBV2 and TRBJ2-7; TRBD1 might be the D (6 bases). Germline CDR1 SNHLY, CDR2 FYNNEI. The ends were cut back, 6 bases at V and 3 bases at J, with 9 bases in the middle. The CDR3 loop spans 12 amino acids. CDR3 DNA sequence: TGTGCCAGCAGCCAACAGGGCTACGAGCAGTACTTC. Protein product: CASSQQGYEQYF.

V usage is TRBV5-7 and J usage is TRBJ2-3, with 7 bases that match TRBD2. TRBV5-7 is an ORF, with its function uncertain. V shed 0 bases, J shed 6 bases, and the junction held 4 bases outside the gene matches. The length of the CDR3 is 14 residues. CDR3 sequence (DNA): TGTGCCAGCAGCTTGGTCGGGGGGAGTGATACGCAGTATTTT. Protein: CASSLVGGSDTQYF.

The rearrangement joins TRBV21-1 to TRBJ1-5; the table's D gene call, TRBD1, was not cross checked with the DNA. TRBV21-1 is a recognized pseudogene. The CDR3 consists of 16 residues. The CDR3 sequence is CASSTNPGQGAQPQHF. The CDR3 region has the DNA TGTGCCAGCAGCACTAATCCGGGACAGGGGGCACAGCCCCAGCATTTT.

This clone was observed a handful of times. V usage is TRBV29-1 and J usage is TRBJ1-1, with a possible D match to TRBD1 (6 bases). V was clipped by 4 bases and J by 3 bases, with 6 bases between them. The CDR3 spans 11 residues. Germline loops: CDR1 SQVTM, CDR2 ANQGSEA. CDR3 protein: CSVAGDTEAFF. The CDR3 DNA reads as TGCAGCGTTGCAGGGGACACTGAAGCTTTCTTT.

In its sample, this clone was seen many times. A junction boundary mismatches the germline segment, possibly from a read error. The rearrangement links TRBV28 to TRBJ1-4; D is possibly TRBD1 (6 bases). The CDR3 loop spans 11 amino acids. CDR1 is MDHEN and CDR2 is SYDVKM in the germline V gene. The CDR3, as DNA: TGTGCCAGCAGTCGAGAAGGGACACTTCTTTTT. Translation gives CASSREGTLLF.

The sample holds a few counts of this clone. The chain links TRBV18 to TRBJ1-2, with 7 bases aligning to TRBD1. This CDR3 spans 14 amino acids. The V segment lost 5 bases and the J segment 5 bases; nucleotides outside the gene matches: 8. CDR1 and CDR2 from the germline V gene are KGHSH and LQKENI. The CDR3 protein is CASSVDREEYGYTF. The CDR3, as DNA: TGTGCCAGCTCAGTAGACAGGGAGGAATATGGCTACACCTTC.

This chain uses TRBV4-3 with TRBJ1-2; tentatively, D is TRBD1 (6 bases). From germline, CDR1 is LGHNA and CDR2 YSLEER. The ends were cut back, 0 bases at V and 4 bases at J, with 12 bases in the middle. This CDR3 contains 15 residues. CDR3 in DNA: TGCGCCAGCAGCCAAGATGCGACAGGCCTCTATGGCTACACCTTC. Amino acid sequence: CASSQDATGLYGYTF.

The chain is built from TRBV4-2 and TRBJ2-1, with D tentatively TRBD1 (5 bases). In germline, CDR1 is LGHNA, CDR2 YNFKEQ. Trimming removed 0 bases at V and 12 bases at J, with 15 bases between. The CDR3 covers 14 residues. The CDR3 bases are TGTGCCAGCAGCCAAGAGTTAAGGGGTTTTGGGCAGTTCTTC. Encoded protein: CASSQELRGFGQFF.

The CDR3 bases are TGCAGCGTTCCCCCAACCGGGACAGGGGGCGGAGATACGCAGTATTTT. Translating gives CSVPPTGTGGGDTQYF. The V gene is TRBV29-1, the J gene TRBJ2-3, with 12 bases that match TRBD1. Per germline, CDR1 SQVTM and CDR2 ANQGSEA. J lost 5 bases, V lost 5 bases, and 11 bases had no gene match. This CDR3 is built from 16 residues.

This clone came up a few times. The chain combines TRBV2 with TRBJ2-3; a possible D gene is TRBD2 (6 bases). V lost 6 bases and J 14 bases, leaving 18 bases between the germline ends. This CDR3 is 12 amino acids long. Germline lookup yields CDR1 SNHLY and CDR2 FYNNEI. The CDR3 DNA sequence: TGTGCCAGCAGCTCGCAAGCGGGCCCACTGTATTTT. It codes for CASSSQAGPLYF. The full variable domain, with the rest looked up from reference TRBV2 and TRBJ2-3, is EPEVTQTPSHQVTQMGQEVILRCVPISNHLYFYWYRQILGQKVEFLVSFYNNEISEKSEIFDDQFSVERPDGSNFTLKIRSTKLEDSAMYFCASSSQAGPLYFGPGTRLTVL.

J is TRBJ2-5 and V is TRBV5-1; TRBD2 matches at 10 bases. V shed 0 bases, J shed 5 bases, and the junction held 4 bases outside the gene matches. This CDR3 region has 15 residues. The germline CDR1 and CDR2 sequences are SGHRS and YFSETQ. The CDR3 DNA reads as TGCGCCAGCAGCTTGGGTACTAGCGGGGAGGAGACCCAGTACTTC. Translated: CASSLGTSGEETQYF.

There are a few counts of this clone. The CDR3 DNA reads as TGTGCCAGCTCACCAAATGGACTAGCGGACTACAATGAGCAGTTCTTC. This sequence encodes CASSPNGLADYNEQFF. V and J are TRBV18 and TRBJ2-1, with 10 positions matching TRBD2. Losses at the gene ends were 2 bases for V and 3 bases for J; bases not matched to a gene: 4. There are 16 residues in the CDR3. Germline V gene data show CDR1 as KGHSH and CDR2 as LQKENI.

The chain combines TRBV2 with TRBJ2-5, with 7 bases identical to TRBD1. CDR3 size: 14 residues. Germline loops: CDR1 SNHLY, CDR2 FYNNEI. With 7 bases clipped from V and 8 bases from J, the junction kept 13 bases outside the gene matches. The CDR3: CASTLTRTGETQYF. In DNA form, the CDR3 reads TGTGCCAGCACCTTGACGAGGACAGGAGAAACCCAGTACTTC.

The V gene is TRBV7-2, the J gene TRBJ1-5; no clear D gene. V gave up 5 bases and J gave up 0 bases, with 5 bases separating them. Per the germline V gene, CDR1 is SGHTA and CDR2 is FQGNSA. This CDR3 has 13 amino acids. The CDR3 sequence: CASSPNSNQPQHF. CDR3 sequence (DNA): TGTGCCAGCAGCCCCAATAGCAATCAGCCCCAGCATTTT.

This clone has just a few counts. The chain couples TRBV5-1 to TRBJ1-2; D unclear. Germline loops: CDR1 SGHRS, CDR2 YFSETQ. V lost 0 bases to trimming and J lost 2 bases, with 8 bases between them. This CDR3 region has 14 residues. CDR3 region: CASSLDSTNYGYTF. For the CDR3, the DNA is TGCGCCAGCAGCTTGGACAGTACAAACTATGGCTACACCTTC.

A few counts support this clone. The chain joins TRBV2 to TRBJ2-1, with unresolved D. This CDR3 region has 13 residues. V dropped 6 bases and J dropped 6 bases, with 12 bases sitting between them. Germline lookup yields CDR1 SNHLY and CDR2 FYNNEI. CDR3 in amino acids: CASRRNNLNEQFF. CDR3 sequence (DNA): TGTGCCAGCAGGAGGAACAACCTCAATGAGCAGTTCTTC.

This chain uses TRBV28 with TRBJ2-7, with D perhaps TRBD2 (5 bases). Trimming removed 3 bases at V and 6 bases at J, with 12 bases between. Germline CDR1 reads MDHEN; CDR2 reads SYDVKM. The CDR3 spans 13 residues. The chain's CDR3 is CASSLKRVGEQYF. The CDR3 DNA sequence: TGTGCCAGCAGTTTGAAGAGGGTCGGCGAGCAGTACTTC.

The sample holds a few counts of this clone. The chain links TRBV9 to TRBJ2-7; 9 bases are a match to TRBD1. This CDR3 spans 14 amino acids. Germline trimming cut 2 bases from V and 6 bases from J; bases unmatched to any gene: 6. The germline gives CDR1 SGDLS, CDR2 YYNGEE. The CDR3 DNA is TGTGCCAGCAGCGTGGAAACAGGGGGCGGCGAGCAGTACTTC. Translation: CASSVETGGGEQYF.

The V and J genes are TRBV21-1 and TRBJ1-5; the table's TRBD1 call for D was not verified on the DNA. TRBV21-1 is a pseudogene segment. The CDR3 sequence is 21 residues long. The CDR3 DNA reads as TGTGCCAGCAGCAAAGGGGTAACGGCAGGGGGAGGACTATATAGCAATCAGCCCCAGCATTTT. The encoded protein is CASSKGVTAGGGLYSNQPQHF.

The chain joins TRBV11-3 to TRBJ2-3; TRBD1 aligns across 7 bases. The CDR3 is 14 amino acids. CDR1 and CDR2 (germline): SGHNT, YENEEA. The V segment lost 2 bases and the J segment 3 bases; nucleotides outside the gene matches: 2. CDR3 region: CASSLRQGTDTQYF. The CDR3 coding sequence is TGTGCCAGCAGCTTACGACAGGGAACAGATACGCAGTATTTT. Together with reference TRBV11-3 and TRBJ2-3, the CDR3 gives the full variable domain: EAGVVQSPRYKIIEKKQPVAFWCNPISGHNTLYWYLQNLGQGPELLIRYENEEAVDDSQLPKDRFSAERLKGVDSTLKIQPAELGDSAVYLCASSLRQGTDTQYFGPGTRLTVL.

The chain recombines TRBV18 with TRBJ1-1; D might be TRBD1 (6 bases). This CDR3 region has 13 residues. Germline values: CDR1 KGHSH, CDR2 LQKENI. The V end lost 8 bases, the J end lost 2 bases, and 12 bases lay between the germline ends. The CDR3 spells CASHHRENTEAFF. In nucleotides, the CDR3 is TGTGCCAGCCACCACAGGGAAAACACTGAAGCTTTCTTT.

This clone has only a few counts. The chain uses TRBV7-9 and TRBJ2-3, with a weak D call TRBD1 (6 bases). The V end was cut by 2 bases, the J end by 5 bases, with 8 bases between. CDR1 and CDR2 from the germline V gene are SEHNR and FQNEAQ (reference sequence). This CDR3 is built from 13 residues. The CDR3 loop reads CASSLFRGDTQYF. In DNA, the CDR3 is TGTGCCAGCAGCTTATTCAGGGGAGATACGCAGTATTTT.

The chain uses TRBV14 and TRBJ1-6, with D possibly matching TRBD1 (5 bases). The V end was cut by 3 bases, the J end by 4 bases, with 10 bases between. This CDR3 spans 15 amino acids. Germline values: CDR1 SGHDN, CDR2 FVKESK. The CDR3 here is CASSQLTDYNSPLHF. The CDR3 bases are TGTGCCAGCAGCCAGTTGACAGATTATAATTCACCCCTCCACTTT. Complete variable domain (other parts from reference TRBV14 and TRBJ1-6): EAGVTQFPSHSVIEKGQTVTLRCDPISGHDNLYWYRRVMGKEIKFLLHFVKESKQDESGMPNNRFLAERTGGTYSTLKVQPAELEDSGVYFCASSQLTDYNSPLHFGNGTRLTVT.

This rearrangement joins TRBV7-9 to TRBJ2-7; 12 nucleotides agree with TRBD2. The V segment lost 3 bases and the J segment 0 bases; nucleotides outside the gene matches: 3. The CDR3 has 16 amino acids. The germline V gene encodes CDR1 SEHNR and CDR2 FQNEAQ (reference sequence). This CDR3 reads CASSFTSGGSSYEQYF. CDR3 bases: TGTGCCAGCAGCTTTACTAGCGGGGGGAGCTCCTACGAGCAGTACTTC.

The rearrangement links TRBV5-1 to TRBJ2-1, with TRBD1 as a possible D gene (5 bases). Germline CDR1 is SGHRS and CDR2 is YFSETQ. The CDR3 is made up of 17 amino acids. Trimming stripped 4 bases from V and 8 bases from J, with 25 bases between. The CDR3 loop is CASSQVDMGLLTDEQFF. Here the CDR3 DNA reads TGCGCCAGCAGCCAAGTTGATATGGGGCTCCTAACCGATGAGCAGTTCTTC.

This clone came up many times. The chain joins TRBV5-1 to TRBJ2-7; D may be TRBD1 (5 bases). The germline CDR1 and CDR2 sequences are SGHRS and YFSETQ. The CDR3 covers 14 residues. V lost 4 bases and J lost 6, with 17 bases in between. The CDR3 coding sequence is TGCGCCAGCAGCCCCGAGGCAGGGCCCCTCGAGCAGTACTTC. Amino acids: CASSPEAGPLEQYF.

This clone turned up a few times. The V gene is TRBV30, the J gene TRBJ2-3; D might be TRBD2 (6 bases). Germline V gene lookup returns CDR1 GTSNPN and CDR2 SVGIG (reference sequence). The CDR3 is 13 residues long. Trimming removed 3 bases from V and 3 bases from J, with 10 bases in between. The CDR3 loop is CAWSPGRTDTQYF. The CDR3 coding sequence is TGTGCCTGGAGCCCAGGGAGGACAGATACGCAGTATTTT.